Below are 17 T cell receptor beta chains sequenced from a single sample in a study of tumor-infiltrating lymphocytes in primary liver carcinoma. Synthesis of TCR beta cDNA was carried out from 450 to 650 ng total RNA with a constant-region primer. Construction of TCR beta libraries relied on three successive nested multiplex PCR rounds employing slightly modified ARM-PCR. The two initial PCR rounds, roughly 11 cycles each, used TRBV1-TRBV30 forward and C-beta reverse primers. TCRdb reprocessed the multiplex PCR reads with MiXCR, giving one entry per CDR3 protein. The sample holds more than 100,000 distinct CDR3 sequences, around two thirds seen once. Unsorted bulk tissue, roughly 20-34 mg of it, served as the source for co-extraction of RNA and DNA. The sequenced sample was tumor-adjacent normal liver tissue. These receptors originate from a woman aged 60-70 years with primary liver carcinoma and hepatitis B virus infection.

As regards this clonotype: A read error may account for a junction end that differs from germline. The chain is built from TRBV2 and TRBJ2-2, with 7 bases lining up with TRBD2. Germline V CDR1 and CDR2: SNHLY, FYNNEI. This CDR3 has 14 amino acids. This CDR3 is CARQSGTNTGELFF. In nucleotides, the CDR3 is TGTGCCAGACAAAGCGGGACGAACACCGGGGAGCTATTTTTT.

Concerning this clonotype: A much larger clone lies one base from this, so it may be a read error. V usage is TRBV12-3 or TRBV12-4 and J usage is TRBJ2-6; the D is unclear. The CDR3 spans 14 residues. The CDR3 nucleotides read TGTGTCAGCAGTTTAATTTCTGGGGCCAACGTCCTGACTTTC. This sequence encodes CVSSLISGANVLTF.

On this clonotype itself: Germline is not matched at one junction end, which may reflect a read error. The V and J genes are TRBV5-5 and TRBJ2-5, with TRBD2 matching 8 bases. This CDR3 is 17 amino acids long. CDR1 is SGHKS, CDR2 YYEKEE, per germline (reference sequence). The CDR3 sequence: CTRSQREGTGIGETQYF. The DNA for the CDR3 is TGTACCAGAAGCCAACGGGAGGGTACAGGGATTGGAGAGACCCAGTACTTC.

On this clonotype: This may be a read error, as it is one base from a much larger clone. The chain recombines TRBV5-1 with TRBJ2-5, with a tentative D call TRBD2 (6 bases). Between the trimmed V and J ends, which lost 6 bases and 3 bases, there was a span of 12 bases. Germline V lookup: CDR1 SGHRS, CDR2 YFSETQ. The CDR3 has 13 residues. CDR3 nucleotide sequence: TGCGCCAGCAACTCGGGGGAAGAAGAGACCCAGTACTTC. Amino acids: CASNSGEEETQYF.

Worth noting for this clonotype: Since no conserved phenylalanine or tryptophan closes the CDR3, a read error is the likely cause. No DNA is shown, since the ends of the CDR3 on it are uncertain; the CDR3 is the one TCRdb lists. The chain couples TRBV12-3 or TRBV12-4 to TRBJ2-1. The CDR3 comprises 12 residues, both ends counted. The CDR3 protein is CASSPPYNEQFL.

Of note for this clonotype: One end of the junction varies from germline; a read error may be responsible. The chain links TRBV30 to TRBJ2-1, with 10 positions matching TRBD1. This CDR3 comprises 14 residues. Germline values: CDR1 GTSNPN, CDR2 SVGIG (reference sequence). In nucleotides, the CDR3 is TGTACCTGGTCCCCCGGGACAGGGGCCAATGAGCAGTTCTTC. It translates to CTWSPGTGANEQFF.

This clonotype has just a few counts. The genes are TRBV18 and TRBJ2-1; 11 bases map to TRBD2. V lost 4 bases to trimming and J lost 2 bases; unmatched junction nucleotides: 4. In germline, CDR1 is KGHSH, CDR2 LQKENI. The CDR3 runs to 16 residues. The CDR3 reads CASSRATSGAYNEQFF. The DNA of the CDR3 is TGTGCCAGCTCACGAGCGACTAGCGGGGCCTACAATGAGCAGTTCTTC.

On this clonotype: One end of the junction varies from germline; a read error may be responsible. This chain links TRBV12-3 or TRBV12-4 with TRBJ1-5; 7 nucleotides agree with TRBD1. CDR3 length equals 15 residues. CDR3 in DNA: TGTACCAGCAGCCAGATAGGGGGCCGCAATCAGCCCCAGCATTTT. Protein product: CTSSQIGGRNQPQHF.

This clonotype was recorded many times. This sequence joins TRBV28 and TRBJ2-7; D uncertain. The germline V gene has CDR1 MDHEN and CDR2 SYDVKM. V lost 3 bases and J lost 4, with 7 bases in between. The CDR3 is made up of 12 amino acids. The CDR3 DNA follows: TGTGCCAGCAGTTTGTTCACGTACGAGCAGTACTTC. This gives the protein CASSLFTYEQYF. Combining the CDR3 with reference TRBV28 and TRBJ2-7 gives the whole variable domain DVKVTQSSRYLVKRTGEKVFLECVQDMDHENMFWYRQDPGLGLRLIYFSYDVKMKEKGDIPEGYSVSREKKERFSLILESASTNQTSMYLCASSLFTYEQYFGPGTRLTVT.

Only a few counts were recorded for this clonotype. It may be a read error: a sequence one base away is much more abundant. This rearrangement joins TRBV6-6 to TRBJ2-7, with D perhaps matching TRBD1 or TRBD2 (5 bases each). V shed 0 bases and J shed 6 bases, with 15 bases lying between them. There are 15 residues in the CDR3. From germline, CDR1 is MNHNY and CDR2 SVGAGI (reference sequence). CDR3 in amino acids: CASSYSPGATCEQYF. The CDR3 nucleotides are TGTGCCAGCAGTTACTCCCCCGGGGCCACCTGCGAGCAGTACTTC.

A remark on this clonotype: One end of the junction does not line up with germline, which may come from a read error. The chain couples TRBV13 to TRBJ2-3, with TRBD2 matching over 9 bases. Germline CDR1 and CDR2: PRHDT and FYEKMQ (reference sequence). This CDR3 region has 16 residues. In DNA, the CDR3 is TGTGCCAGCAGCCCACGCGGTAGCGGGAGAGCAGATGCGCAGTATTTT. This encodes CASSPRGSGRADAQYF.

Concerning this clonotype: It may be a read error: a sequence one base away is much more abundant. V gene TRBV5-1 combines with J gene TRBJ2-7; D not certain. The length of the CDR3 is 10 residues. Germline CDR1 SGHRS, CDR2 YFSETQ. V lost 6 bases, J lost 1 base, and 2 bases lay in between. CDR3 nucleotide sequence: TGCGCCAGCACTTCCTACGAGCAGTACTTC. Its translation is CASTSYEQYF.

Remarks on this clonotype: This may arise from a read error, as a much more abundant clone is one base away. The rearrangement joins TRBV19 to TRBJ2-1; a weak D match, TRBD2 (6 bases). Germline assignment: CDR1 LNHDA and CDR2 SQIVND (reference sequence). The length of the CDR3 is 12 residues. V was trimmed by 5 bases and J by 11 bases, leaving 13 bases between them. CDR3 in amino acids: CASSFLADKQFF. The CDR3 DNA sequence: TGTGCCAGTAGTTTCTTAGCGGATAAGCAGTTCTTC.

As for this clonotype: One junction end disagrees with the germline gene, perhaps due to a read error. CDR3 DNA sequence: TGCGTCAACAGGTTTTACCACCCCCGGGACACCTCCAATCAGCTCCAGCATTTT. Encoded protein: CVNRFYHPRDTSNQLQHF. This rearrangement joins TRBV5-1 to TRBJ1-5; D is perhaps TRBD1 (6 bases). Germline V lookup: CDR1 SGHRS, CDR2 YFSETQ. The CDR3 consists of 18 residues.

A remark on this clonotype: One end of the junction varies from germline; a read error may be responsible. The chain employs TRBV5-5 and TRBJ2-1, with TRBD1 matching over 7 bases. CDR1 and CDR2 from the germline V gene are SGHKS and YYEKEE (reference sequence). This CDR3 is 15 amino acids long. The CDR3 nucleotides are TGTGCCAGCAGCTTGGAGGGGGCTTCAAGTAATGACCAGTTCTTC. Amino acid sequence: CASSLEGASSNDQFF.

In regard to this clonotype: A junction end diverges from the germline sequence, so it may reflect a read error. The chain links TRBV4-1 to TRBJ1-5; the D gene is possibly TRBD1 (5 bases). The CDR3 covers 17 residues. The germline CDR1 and CDR2 sequences are MGHRA and YSYEKL. CDR3 loop: CASSHGGAYRIGQPQHF. Written as DNA, the CDR3 is TGCGCCAGTAGCCATGGCGGGGCCTATCGAATTGGTCAGCCCCAGCATTTT.

Worth noting for this clonotype: One junction end does not reproduce the germline sequence, and a read error may be involved. This chain joins TRBV28 and TRBJ2-3, with D possibly matching TRBD2 (6 bases). There are 14 residues in the CDR3. The germline V gene has CDR1 MDHEN and CDR2 SYDVKM. CDR3 sequence (DNA): TGTGTCAGCAGTTTTGTGGACTACACAGATACGCAGTGTTTT. Its protein product is CVSSFVDYTDTQCF.